Listed below are T cell receptor beta chains from one sample, sequenced in a study of tumor-infiltrating lymphocytes in localized non-small cell lung cancer. TCRdb keeps only in-frame clones here, not all; method: immunoSEQ multiplex PCR. The table lists 25,000 to 35,000 clones, over 75% of them singletons. The sequenced sample consisted of lung tumor tissue. The receptors were gathered from a human donor with non-small cell lung cancer. Each CDR3 is given with its conserved first and last residue. Each record gives: V gene, clone size, J gene, D gene, CDR3 DNA, CDR3 protein. A D gene is named only where the DNA matches it firmly. Expanded clones are given a class, and other clones once, few, many or no size at all.

TRBV9	NA	TRBJ1-3	NA	TGTGCCAGCAGCGTAGCAGGGTTCGGAAACACCATATATTTT	CASSVAGFGNTIYF
TRBV5-6	NA	TRBJ1-1	NA	TGTGCCAGCAGTCGCCCCGTGAACACTGAAGCTTTCTTT	CASSRPVNTEAFF
TRBV6-1	NA	TRBJ1-2	NA	TGTGCCAGCAGTGAAGTGGAAGGGCGCTATGGCTACACCTTC	CASSEVEGRYGYTF
TRBV6-5	few	TRBJ2-5	TRBD2	TGTGCTTCGGCTAGCGGGGTTCAGAGGGCCCAGTACTTC	CASASGVQRAQYF
TRBV6-5	NA	TRBJ1-2	NA	TGTGCCAGCAGTTACTCGACAGCCTATGGCTACACCTTC	CASSYSTAYGYTF
TRBV27	once	TRBJ1-5	TRBD1	TGTGCCAGCAGTTTATCTACAGGGGGTAGTCAGCCCCAGCATTTT	CASSLSTGGSQPQHF
TRBV19	NA	TRBJ1-1	NA	TGTGCCAGTAGTATAGGGGGCGGAAACACTGAAGCTTTCTTT	CASSIGGGNTEAFF
TRBV5-1	NA	TRBJ2-7	TRBD1	TGCGCCAGCAGCTTGGGGGACAGGCTCCTCTCCGAGCAGTACTTC	CASSLGDRLLSEQYF
TRBV5-8	NA	TRBJ1-5	NA	TGTGCCAGCAGCAGGGGGTCGAGCAATCAGCCCCAGCATTTT	CASSRGSSNQPQHF
TRBV7-8	NA	TRBJ1-6	NA	TGTGCCAGCAGCTTAGTCGGGACTAATTATAATTCACCCCTCCACTTT	CASSLVGTNYNSPLHF
TRBV7-8	NA	TRBJ2-7	NA	TGTGCCAGCAGCCTTCCGACAGCCTTAGGGGAGCAGTACTTC	CASSLPTALGEQYF
TRBV5-5	NA	TRBJ2-4	NA	TGTGCCAGCAGCTTGGACGGGACGGTAGCCAAAAACATTCAGTACTTC	CASSLDGTVAKNIQYF
TRBV7-2	once	TRBJ2-4	TRBD2	TGTGCCAGCAGCTCTAGCGGGGGGATCCTCCGGGCTAACATTCAGTACTTC	CASSSSGGILRANIQYF
TRBV7-2	NA	TRBJ2-7	NA	TGTGCCAGCAGCTTGGGGGTTAACGAGCAGTACTTC	CASSLGVNEQYF
TRBV7-6	NA	TRBJ2-5	TRBD2	TGTGCCAGCAGCGCGAACGGCGGTGGAGCGGGGATTGAGAGCCAGTACTTC	CASSANGGGAGIESQYF
TRBV5-6	NA	TRBJ1-3	NA	TGTGCCAGCAGCTTAAGGGGCCTGGGAAACACCATATATTTT	CASSLRGLGNTIYF
TRBV7-3	NA	TRBJ1-1	NA	TGTGCCAGCAGCCCGGGGACGAACACTGAAGCTTTCTTT	CASSPGTNTEAFF
TRBV5-4	NA	TRBJ2-5	TRBD1	TGTGCCAGCAGCTCCACAGGGGGCTCAGAGACCCAGTACTTC	CASSSTGGSETQYF
TRBV4-3	NA	TRBJ2-3	NA	TGCGCCAGCAGCCAAGACAGAGATACGCAGTATTTT	CASSQDRDTQYF
TRBV10-3	NA	TRBJ2-7	TRBD1	TGTGCCATCAGTGAAGGACAGGTCTACGAGCAGTACTTC	CAISEGQVYEQYF
TRBV14	NA	TRBJ1-2	NA	TGTGCCAGCAGCCAAAGAAGAGCGGGTGGCTACACCTTC	CASSQRRAGGYTF
TRBV4-2	NA	TRBJ2-7	TRBD1	TGTGCCAGCAGCCGGGACAGGGACTACGAGCAGTACTTC	CASSRDRDYEQYF
TRBV18	once	TRBJ2-1	TRBD2	TGTGCCAGCTCGGTGGGTAGCGGGGCTTACAATGAGCAGTTCTTC	CASSVGSGAYNEQFF
TRBV5-4	NA	TRBJ1-6	NA	TGTGCCAGCACCTGGGGGGACGGTAATTCACCCCTCCACTTT	CASTWGDGNSPLHF
TRBV18	NA	TRBJ1-3	NA	TGTGCCAGCTCCCAAGGGGCCCCCTCTGGAAACACCATATATTTT	CASSQGAPSGNTIYF
TRBV7-2	NA	TRBJ1-4	TRBD1	TGTGCCAGTGGACAGGGCGCTAATGAAAAACTGTTTTTT	CASGQGANEKLFF
TRBV28	NA	TRBJ2-5	TRBD1	TGTGCCAGCAACACTTGGACAGGGGTGCAAGAGACCCAGTACTTC	CASNTWTGVQETQYF
TRBV30	once	TRBJ1-1	NA	TGTGCCTGGAGGAGGGGCCGGGGAACTGAAGCTTTCTTT	CAWRRGRGTEAFF
TRBV9	NA	TRBJ2-7	NA	TGTGCCAGCAGCCCCGTGCCTGCGGGGCGGAACGAGCAGTACTTC	CASSPVPAGRNEQYF
TRBV18	NA	TRBJ2-7	TRBD1	TGTGCCAGCTCACCAGGGACAGGGACCTACGAGCAGTACTTC	CASSPGTGTYEQYF
TRBV7-2	NA	TRBJ2-4	NA	TGTGCCAGCAGCTCCAAGTCGGGACGCTCAAACATTCAGTACTTC	CASSSKSGRSNIQYF
TRBV6-5	NA	TRBJ1-1	TRBD1	TGTGCCAGCGGACAGGGTAGGAACACTGAAGCTTTCTTT	CASGQGRNTEAFF
TRBV5-1	NA	TRBJ2-3	NA	TGCGCCAGCAGTCCCGGGACACCGAGCACAGATACGCAGTATTTT	CASSPGTPSTDTQYF
TRBV18	NA	TRBJ1-6	NA	TGTGCCAGCTCACTTGACCAATTCACCCTCCACTTT	CASSLDQFTLHF
TRBV28	NA	TRBJ2-7	TRBD1	TGTGCCAGCAGTATCACAGGGGGCAGGGAGCAGTACTTC	CASSITGGREQYF
TRBV9	NA	TRBJ2-1	NA	TGTGCCAGCAGCGTAGTCGACGTACTCAATGAGCAGTTCTTC	CASSVVDVLNEQFF
TRBV27	NA	TRBJ1-4	NA	TGTGCCAGCGGAAATCGGGGGACTAATGAAAAACTGTTTTTT	CASGNRGTNEKLFF
TRBV5-3	NA	TRBJ1-6	NA	TGTGCCAGAAGCTTCAGGAGACTTTCACCCCTCCACTTT	CARSFRRLSPLHF
TRBV29-1	NA	TRBJ2-7	NA	TGCAGCGTTGACAGCGGAACCTACGAGCAGTACTTC	CSVDSGTYEQYF
TRBV4-2	NA	TRBJ1-4	NA	TGTGCCAGCAGCCAAGGCCTACAGGGCCGCAATGAAAAACTGTTTTTT	CASSQGLQGRNEKLFF
TRBV30	NA	TRBJ1-1	NA	TGTGCCTGGAGTAGGGGGGGCACGAACACTGAAGCTTTCTTT	CAWSRGGTNTEAFF
TRBV4-2	few	TRBJ1-6	NA	TGTGCCAGCAGCCAAGAGGGGGGGCACTCATCCCTCCACTTT	CASSQEGGHSSLHF
TRBV30	NA	TRBJ1-1	NA	TGTGCCTGGAGGGACCGCACCGTGCCCCGACCGGACACTGAAGCTTTCTTT	CAWRDRTVPRPDTEAFF
TRBV11-1	once	TRBJ1-3	NA	TGTGCCAGCAGCACGGGACACTCTGGAAACACCATATATTTT	CASSTGHSGNTIYF
TRBV19	once	TRBJ1-2	NA	TGTGCCAGTAGTATCAGACCAGGGGATGGCTACACCTTC	CASSIRPGDGYTF
TRBV5-8	NA	TRBJ2-5	NA	TGTGCCAGCAGCTCTAGATCCGGGACCCAGTACTTC	CASSSRSGTQYF
TRBV10-3	NA	TRBJ2-6	NA	TGTGCCATCAGTGAAGGACCAAGCTCTGGGGCCAACGTCCTGACTTTC	CAISEGPSSGANVLTF
TRBV19	NA	TRBJ2-5	TRBD2	TGTGCCAGTAGTACCACATCCCCTACTAGCGGGGGTTACAGGGAGACCCAGTACTTC	CASSTTSPTSGGYRETQYF
TRBV12-5	NA	TRBJ1-6	TRBD1	TGTGCTAGTGGTTTATGGACAGGGAGTTCTAATTCACCCCTCCACTTT	CASGLWTGSSNSPLHF
TRBV29-1	NA	TRBJ2-5	TRBD1	TGCAGCGTTGTTACAGGGGGCTTGGGGGAGACCCAGTACTTC	CSVVTGGLGETQYF
TRBV5-1	NA	TRBJ2-1	TRBD2	TGCGCCAGCAGCTTGGGCGGGGGGGCCAGGAATGAGCAGTTCTTC	CASSLGGGARNEQFF
TRBV4-2	NA	TRBJ1-1	NA	TGTGCCAGCAGCCAAGAAAAGGGGGGTCTGAACACTGAAGCTTTCTTT	CASSQEKGGLNTEAFF
TRBV30	NA	TRBJ2-2	NA	TGTGCCTGGAGTGTTGGCGGGGAGCTGTTTTTT	CAWSVGGELFF
TRBV5-4	NA	TRBJ2-7	NA	TGTGCCAGCAGCTTCCTGACTAGAGACTACGAGCAGTACTTC	CASSFLTRDYEQYF